A single sample gave rise to the 22 T cell receptor beta chains below, sequenced in a study of blood T cells in healthy people across ages. Sample-barcoded 5' priming and a J-beta primer mix drove a second PCR of roughly 7 to 11 cycles. From the 5' RACE reads, TCRdb called clonotypes with MiXCR, one entry per CDR3 protein. The sample records around 1,600,000 distinct CDR3 sequences, 40% to 45% being singletons. Sample: blood. The source is a woman aged 18-29 years in good health.

This clonotype was seen a handful of times. The chain is built from TRBV15 and TRBJ2-5, with D perhaps being TRBD1 or TRBD2 (5 bases each). The assigned J gene may be wrong: the sequence end matches TRBJ2-7 better. The CDR3 consists of 13 residues. Germline V gene lookup returns CDR1 LNHNV and CDR2 YYDKDF (reference sequence). CDR3 in amino acids: CATSRDWDREQYF. CDR3 nucleotide sequence: TGTGCCACCAGCAGAGATTGGGACCGCGAGCAGTACTTC.

The genes are TRBV28 and TRBJ2-1; TRBD1 matches 9 bases. The CDR3 totals 13 residues. The V segment lost 8 bases and the J segment 4 bases; nucleotides outside the gene matches: 3. From germline, CDR1 is MDHEN and CDR2 SYDVKM. CDR3 in amino acids: CASGTGPYNEQFF. DNA of the CDR3: TGTGCCAGCGGGACAGGGCCGTACAATGAGCAGTTCTTC.

The V and J genes are TRBV7-2 and TRBJ1-2; D uncertain. This CDR3 is 14 amino acids long. Trimming took 2 bases from V and 4 from J, leaving 11 bases between them. Germline lookup yields CDR1 SGHTA and CDR2 FQGNSA. CDR3 coding DNA: TGTGCCAGCAGCTTAACGGCAGGCCCCTATGGCTACACCTTC. Translating gives CASSLTAGPYGYTF.

The CDR3 DNA sequence: TGTGCCAGCAGTTACGCGGGGGGGGAGGCGGACAATCAGCCCCAGCATTTT. Translating gives CASSYAGGEADNQPQHF. The chain carries TRBV6-5 and TRBJ1-5; weak D call: TRBD1 (5 bases). Per germline, CDR1 MNHEY and CDR2 SVGAGI. The CDR3 is 17 residues long. The ends were cut back, 2 bases at V and 3 bases at J, with 17 bases in the middle.

About this clonotype: One end of the junction does not line up with germline, which may come from a read error. The chain has TRBV4-3 and TRBJ1-2; TRBD1 agrees at 7 bases. There are 16 residues in the CDR3. Per the germline V gene, CDR1 is LGHNA and CDR2 is YSLEER. CDR3 DNA: TGCGCCAGCAGCCCAGAGAGACAGGGAATCTTTGGTGGCTATACCTTC. Encoded protein: CASSPERQGIFGGYTF.

The V and J genes are TRBV20-1 and TRBJ2-7, with D perhaps matching TRBD1 (6 bases). CDR3 length: 14 amino acids. From germline, CDR1 is DFQATT and CDR2 SNEGSKA (reference sequence). Trimming took 6 bases from V and 1 from J, leaving 16 bases between them. The CDR3 DNA follows: TGCAGTGCATATACAGGGTATCCTTCCTACGAGCAGTACTTC. The encoded protein is CSAYTGYPSYEQYF.

J is TRBJ2-1 and V is TRBV20-1; 9 bases line up with TRBD2. Germline-derived CDR1 and CDR2 are DFQATT and SNEGSKA (reference sequence). The CDR3 is 14 amino acids. The V segment lost 0 bases and the J segment 5 bases; nucleotides outside the gene matches: 2. Here the CDR3 reads CSARDPSGDNEQFF. In DNA, the CDR3 is TGCAGTGCTAGAGATCCTAGCGGGGACAATGAGCAGTTCTTC.

A few counts support this clonotype. V is TRBV28 and J is TRBJ2-3; no reliable D call. Between the trimmed V and J ends, which lost 6 bases and 6 bases, there was a span of 16 bases. Germline CDR1 is MDHEN and CDR2 is SYDVKM. The CDR3 runs 14 residues. This CDR3 reads CASSLISTVDTQYF. The CDR3 DNA follows: TGTGCCAGCAGCCTGATCTCTACAGTCGATACGCAGTATTTT.

V gene TRBV19 combines with J gene TRBJ2-1, with TRBD2 identical over 11 bases. CDR3 length: 16 residues. Germline assignment: CDR1 LNHDA and CDR2 SQIVND (reference sequence). The V and J ends lost 6 bases and 1 base, in that order; junction bases with no gene match: 5. CDR3 DNA: TGTGCCAGTAGAAGACTAGCGGGGAATTCCTACAATGAGCAGTTCTTC. Encoded protein: CASRRLAGNSYNEQFF. Full variable domain (remainder filled in from reference TRBV19 and TRBJ2-1): DGGITQSPKYLFRKEGQNVTLSCEQNLNHDAMYWYRQDPGQGLRLIYYSQIVNDFQKGDIAEGYSVSREKKESFPLTVTSAQKNPTAFYLCASRRLAGNSYNEQFFGPGTRLTVL.

The chain is built from TRBV20-1 and TRBJ1-6, with D unresolved. With 5 bases removed from V and 8 bases from J, the gap between germline ends came to 19 bases. CDR3 length: 15 amino acids. Germline lookup yields CDR1 DFQATT and CDR2 SNEGSKA (reference sequence). The CDR3, as DNA: TGCAGTGCTCCGGAAGGCAGGCTATTGTATTCACCCCTCCACTTT. This sequence encodes CSAPEGRLLYSPLHF.

This clonotype was counted once. CDR3 sequence reads: CASSFTRVSYNEQYF. CDR3 DNA: TGTGCCAGCAGCTTTACTAGAGTCTCCTACAATGAGCAGTACTTC. This chain joins TRBV7-2 and TRBJ2-1; perhaps TRBD2 as D (5 bases). The J call may be faulty, since TRBJ2-7 better matches the DNA end. CDR1 SGHTA and CDR2 FQGNSA come from the germline V gene. The length of the CDR3 is 15 residues.

The chain uses TRBV3-1 and TRBJ2-2; D gene ambiguous. The germline V and J ends were trimmed by 0 bases and 6 bases, with 8 bases remaining between them. The CDR3 is made up of 14 amino acids. Germline CDR1 LGHDT, CDR2 YNNKEL (reference sequence). The CDR3 here is CASSQDSLAGELFF. Written as DNA, the CDR3 is TGTGCCAGCAGCCAAGATAGCCTAGCCGGGGAGCTGTTTTTT.

In its sample, this clonotype was seen many times. The V gene is TRBV20-1, the J gene TRBJ2-1; 7 bases match TRBD2. The CDR3 has 14 amino acids. From germline, CDR1 is DFQATT and CDR2 SNEGSKA (reference sequence). V was clipped by 0 bases and J by 4 bases; unmatched bases: 3. The CDR3: CSARDRAGYNEQFF. The CDR3 DNA sequence: TGCAGTGCTAGAGATCGAGCGGGGTACAATGAGCAGTTCTTC.

The chain combines TRBV5-6 with TRBJ2-5; D is unresolved. Trimming removed 2 bases at V and 5 bases at J, with 13 bases between. The CDR3 length is 14 residues. CDR1 SGHDT and CDR2 YYEEEE come from the germline V gene. The CDR3: CASSFGPRSETQYF. The CDR3 DNA is TGTGCCAGCAGCTTCGGTCCCCGGAGTGAGACCCAGTACTTC. Full variable domain (outside the CDR3, taken from reference TRBV5-6 and TRBJ2-5): DAGVTQSPTHLIKTRGQQVTLRCSPKSGHDTVSWYQQALGQGPQFIFQYYEEEERQRGNFPDRFSGHQFPNYSSELNVNALLLGDSALYLCASSFGPRSETQYFGPGTRLLVL.

The chain links TRBV10-3 to TRBJ2-5, with TRBD1 identical over 8 bases. CDR1 is ENHRY and CDR2 is SYGVKD in the germline V gene. V shed 1 base, J shed 11 bases, and the junction held 9 bases outside the gene matches. The CDR3 consists of 14 residues. The DNA of the CDR3 is TGTGCCATCAGTGAGTTGGACAGGGCCAATGAGCAGTACTTC. It is translated as CAISELDRANEQYF.

The chain is built from TRBV5-1 and TRBJ1-2; tentative D call: TRBD1 (6 bases). CDR1 is SGHRS and CDR2 is YFSETQ in the germline V gene. The CDR3 is 15 residues long. Trimming stripped 2 bases from V and 5 bases from J, with 16 bases between. The CDR3 loop reads CASSFRSGTLYGYTF. CDR3 coding DNA: TGCGCCAGCAGCTTTAGATCGGGGACACTTTATGGCTACACCTTC.

The chain links TRBV2 to TRBJ1-1, with a weak D call TRBD1 (5 bases). CDR3 size: 13 residues. The germline V gene encodes CDR1 SNHLY and CDR2 FYNNEI. With 8 bases removed from V and 7 bases from J, the gap between germline ends came to 17 bases. The CDR3 protein is CASSRVKPHEAFF. The CDR3, as DNA: TGTGCCAGCTCCAGGGTTAAGCCGCATGAAGCTTTCTTT.

The chain is built from TRBV25-1 and TRBJ2-1; 10 bases line up with TRBD1. V was pared by 0 bases and J by 0 bases, with 14 bases of the junction left unmatched. CDR3 length equals 21 residues. Germline CDR1 is MGHDK and CDR2 is SYGVNS. The CDR3 region has the DNA TGTGCCAGCAGTGAATACAGGGGCCGGACAGGGGGAGTCAGCTCCTACAATGAGCAGTTCTTC. Encoded protein: CASSEYRGRTGGVSSYNEQFF. The full variable domain, its missing parts supplied by reference TRBV25-1 and TRBJ2-1, is EADIYQTPRYLVIGTGKKITLECSQTMGHDKMYWYQQDPGMELHLIHYSYGVNSTEKGDLSSESTVSRIRTEHFPLTLESARPSHTSQYLCASSEYRGRTGGVSSYNEQFFGPGTRLTVL.

V gene TRBV2 combines with J gene TRBJ1-5; 7 bases map to TRBD1. This CDR3 spans 15 amino acids. Germline-derived CDR1 and CDR2 are SNHLY and FYNNEI. Trimming at V came to 5 bases and at J to 5 bases, leaving 9 bases not matched to a gene. For the CDR3, the DNA is TGTGCCAGCAGTCATACAGGGGTCAGCGATCAGCCCCAGCATTTT. Its protein is CASSHTGVSDQPQHF.

This rearrangement joins TRBV20-1 to TRBJ2-1, with 10 bases fitting TRBD2. The CDR3 has 14 residues. J was trimmed by 2 bases and V by 4 bases; bases with no gene match: 2. The germline V gene has CDR1 DFQATT and CDR2 SNEGSKA (reference sequence). CDR3 nucleotides: TGCAGTGCTACAGCGGGAGGGCCCTACAATGAGCAGTTCTTC. As protein: CSATAGGPYNEQFF.

The J gene is TRBJ1-4, the V gene TRBV4-3, with unresolved D. This CDR3 is 15 amino acids long. Germline values: CDR1 LGHNA, CDR2 YSLEER. V was shortened by 6 bases and J by 3 bases, with 14 bases between the two germline ends. The CDR3 bases are TGCGCCAGCAGGCGTCTAGCCGGTGCTAATGAAAAACTGTTTTTT. It is translated as CASRRLAGANEKLFF.

This clonotype was counted a single time. CDR3 nucleotide sequence: TGTGCCAGCAGTTTCGTGACAGGGCAGGAGACCCAGTACTTC. This sequence encodes CASSFVTGQETQYF. The chain has TRBV12-3 or TRBV12-4 and TRBJ2-5; TRBD1 matches at 7 bases. V shed 3 bases and J 5 bases; nucleotides not matched to a gene: 6. This CDR3 spans 14 amino acids.